These T cell receptor beta chains were read from a single sample in a study of identical twins. TCRdb recomputed calls from the 5' RACE reads with MiXCR, one row per CDR3 protein. The sample yields a few hundred thousand distinct CDR3 sequences, 24% seen once. This same sample was also taken into another study, of T cells expressing NK-cell markers.

Sequenced sample: CD4+ T cells sorted from blood. These receptors were taken from a woman between 18 and 29 years old in good health. The CDR3 runs from the conserved cysteine through the conserved F or W. A D gene is named only where the DNA matches it firmly. For some rows the clone size is stated as once, few or many, or as a class when expanded; others skip it.

V	J	D	size	CDR3	DNA
TRBV7-2	TRBJ2-7	-	-	CASSLGPWPNYEQYF	TGTGCCAGCAGCTTAGGGCCATGGCCCAACTACGAGCAGTACTTC
TRBV29-1	TRBJ2-1	-	-	CSARGVDSRTDEQFF	TGCAGCGCTAGAGGGGTGGACAGCCGGACCGATGAGCAGTTCTTC
TRBV20-1	TRBJ2-4	-	-	CSASPVGSAKNIQYF	TGCAGTGCTAGCCCGGTGGGATCGGCCAAAAACATTCAGTACTTC
TRBV6-5	TRBJ1-2	TRBD1	-	CASSYPGQGGYGYTF	TGTGCCAGCAGTTACCCGGGACAGGGGGGCTATGGCTACACCTTC
TRBV20-1	TRBJ2-2	-	-	CSATDRPYTGELFF	TGCAGTGCTACCGACAGGCCTTACACCGGGGAGCTGTTTTTT
TRBV5-1	TRBJ1-2	-	-	CASSLPSDRRSYNYGYTF	TGCGCCAGCAGCTTGCCCTCCGACAGGAGGAGTTATAACTATGGCTACACCTTC
TRBV5-1	TRBJ2-2	TRBD2	many	CASSLGLAGTGELFF	TGTGCCAGCAGTCTCGGACTAGCTGGCACCGGGGAGCTGTTTTTT
TRBV20-1	TRBJ2-5	-	few	CSAESPEAPAAQYF	TGCAGTGCAGAGTCCCCTGAGGCGCCGGCGGCCCAGTACTTC
TRBV5-4	TRBJ1-2	TRBD1	-	CASSFTGRQGKDYGYTF	TGTGCCAGCAGCTTTACAGGGAGACAGGGCAAAGACTATGGCTACACCTTC
TRBV20-1	TRBJ1-2	-	-	CSARDSSGRWGYTF	TGCAGTGCTAGAGATAGTTCGGGACGCTGGGGCTACACCTTC
TRBV6-5	TRBJ2-7	TRBD2	-	CASSYLLAGGYEQYF	TGTGCCAGCAGTTACCTACTAGCGGGAGGCTACGAGCAGTACTTC
TRBV5-1	TRBJ2-2	TRBD1	-	CASSLRTGGELFF	TGCGCCAGCAGCTTGCGGACAGGCGGGGAGCTGTTTTTT
TRBV5-6	TRBJ2-7	-	-	CASNQLGPSPVQYF	TGTGCCAGCAACCAGCTTGGGCCTTCTCCCGTGCAGTACTTC
TRBV9	TRBJ2-6	-	-	CASSVSPVSGANVLTF	TGTGCCAGCAGCGTATCCCCTGTATCTGGGGCCAACGTCCTGACTTTC
TRBV20-1	TRBJ2-1	-	-	CSARDWEAVPRGTQFF	TGCAGTGCTAGAGATTGGGAGGCCGTCCCCCGCGGGACGCAGTTCTTC
TRBV30	TRBJ1-1	-	few	CAWTRTGTEAFF	TGTGCCTGGACCAGGACGGGCACTGAAGCTTTCTTT
TRBV10-3	TRBJ2-1	-	-	CAISDTVQRNEQFF	TGTGCCATCAGTGACACCGTCCAGAGAAATGAGCAGTTCTTC
TRBV20-1	TRBJ2-2	-	-	CSARQGGNTGELFF	TGCAGTGCTAGGCAGGGGGGGAACACCGGGGAGCTGTTTTTT
TRBV5-6	TRBJ2-3	-	few	CASLSLGYTDTQYF	TGTGCCAGCCTCTCTCTGGGCTACACAGATACGCAGTATTTT
TRBV2	TRBJ2-2	-	-	CASSTEGIVGLFF	TGTGCCAGCAGCACCGAGGGTATCGTGGGGCTGTTTTTT
TRBV5-4	TRBJ2-3	TRBD2	few	CASGLAGITDTQYF	TGTGCCAGCGGACTAGCGGGGATCACAGATACGCAGTATTTT
TRBV18	TRBJ2-1	-	-	CASSGTSNEQFF	TGTGCCAGCTCAGGGACTTCTAATGAGCAGTTCTTC
TRBV12-3/TRBV12-4	TRBJ2-3	-	-	CASSFPTDTQYF	TGTGCCAGCAGTTTCCCCACAGATACGCAGTATTTT
TRBV6-5	TRBJ2-1	-	few	CASSYLVEGEQFF	TGTGCCAGCAGTTACCTCGTGGAGGGGGAGCAGTTCTTC
TRBV5-4	TRBJ2-1	-	-	CASSMGLSDTNEQFF	TGTGCCAGCAGCATGGGACTTTCAGACACCAATGAGCAGTTCTTC
TRBV29-1	TRBJ1-5	-	many	CSVGGGDQPQHF	TGCAGCGTTGGGGGGGGAGATCAGCCCCAGCATTTT
TRBV7-6	TRBJ2-1	TRBD2	-	CASSSIAGRPLNEQFF	TGTGCCAGCAGCAGTATAGCGGGACGCCCGCTCAATGAGCAGTTCTTC